One sample yielded the 20 T cell receptor beta chains listed below, sequenced in a study of shared clonotypes between healthy human individuals. Positively selected for CCR7, the CD45RO-negative cells used as naive CD8 cells excluded terminally differentiated effector memory CD45RA+ cells. Data came from immunoSEQ multiplex PCR; TCRdb stores just in-frame clones and leaves some out. The sample contains about 2.2 million clones, 85% to 95% of which appear only once. Sequenced sample: naive CD8+ T cells from PBMCs. These receptors came from a man aged 18 to 29 in good health. Some clones in this sample may be carry-over from other donors' samples.

The CDR3 DNA sequence: TGTGCCAGCAGCCACGCGGGTAGGCCTTACAATGAGCAGTTCTTC. It specifies CASSHAGRPYNEQFF. The genes are TRBV27 and TRBJ2-1; D is perhaps TRBD2 (5 bases). V dropped 6 bases and J dropped 4 bases, with 16 bases sitting between them. Germline CDR1 is MNHEY and CDR2 is SMNVEV (reference sequence). The CDR3 runs 15 residues.

The chain recombines TRBV7-3 with TRBJ2-3, with no clear D. In germline, CDR1 is SGHTA, CDR2 FQGTGA. The CDR3 has 15 residues. Deletions cut 3 bases from V and 4 bases from J, with 14 bases between. The CDR3 coding sequence is TGTGCCAGCAGCTTCGTTCGGGCGCAAGCAGATACGCAGTATTTT. This gives the protein CASSFVRAQADTQYF. Full variable domain (outside the CDR3, taken from reference TRBV7-3 and TRBJ2-3): GAGVSQTPSNKVTEKGKYVELRCDPISGHTALYWYRQSLGQGPEFLIYFQGTGAADDSGLPNDRFFAVRPEGSVSTLKIQRTERGDSAVYLCASSFVRAQADTQYFGPGTRLTVL.

A single count supports this clone. The V gene is TRBV4-1, the J gene TRBJ1-5; no definite D call. The CDR3 is 17 amino acids. Germline CDR1 and CDR2: MGHRA and YSYEKL. The V end was cut by 4 bases, the J end by 0 bases, with 16 bases between. Here the CDR3 reads CASSLSSAMGSNQPQHF. The CDR3 nucleotides are TGCGCCAGCAGCCTGTCCTCGGCCATGGGTAGCAATCAGCCCCAGCATTTT.

The rearrangement joins TRBV7-6 to TRBJ2-5; 9 bases are a match to TRBD2. V lost 1 base and J lost 5; bases outside the gene matches: 5. The CDR3 has 15 amino acids. Germline V gene lookup returns CDR1 SGHVS and CDR2 FNYEAQ. In DNA, the CDR3 is TGTGCCAGCAGCTTAGTAGCGGGAGAGGGGGAGACCCAGTACTTC. Translating it yields CASSLVAGEGETQYF.

V is TRBV7-8 and J is TRBJ2-1, with 13 bases that match TRBD2. CDR1 is SGHVS and CDR2 is FQNEAQ in the germline V gene. The CDR3 contains 17 residues. The trim removed 5 bases at V and 4 bases at J, leaving 8 bases unmatched. DNA for the CDR3: TGTGCCAGCAGCCCGGGACTAGCGGGGACCATTTACAATGAGCAGTTCTTC. It codes for CASSPGLAGTIYNEQFF.

The CDR3 DNA reads TGTGCCAGTCTAGCGGGAGAGGGCTACGAGCAGTACTTC. It yields the protein CASLAGEGYEQYF. The V and J genes are TRBV19 and TRBJ2-7, with TRBD2 matching 10 bases. The length of the CDR3 is 13 residues. The V gene end was trimmed by 8 bases and the J gene end by 3 bases; junction bases not matched to a gene: 4. Germline CDR1 is LNHDA and CDR2 is SQIVND (reference sequence).

This clone was observed once. The J gene is TRBJ2-5, the V gene TRBV6-5; D may correspond to TRBD1 or TRBD2 (5 bases each). Trimming shortened V by 8 bases and J by 5 bases, and 21 bases separated the two germline ends. CDR1 MNHEY and CDR2 SVGAGI come from the germline V gene. The CDR3 has 15 amino acids. The CDR3 region is CASRGAEGHGETQYF. The CDR3 nucleotides read TGTGCCAGCCGAGGGGCTGAGGGCCACGGGGAGACCCAGTACTTC.

This chain joins TRBV10-3 and TRBJ2-7, with 12 bases lining up with TRBD1. The CDR3 is made up of 16 amino acids. Germline lookup yields CDR1 ENHRY and CDR2 SYGVKD. Trimming at V came to 11 bases and at J to 9 bases, leaving 20 bases not matched to a gene. CDR3 loop: CAVVWDRGPLGLRQYF. The CDR3 bases are TGTGCCGTTGTTTGGGACAGGGGGCCCCTGGGGTTACGGCAGTACTTC.

This sequence joins TRBV25-1 and TRBJ2-7, with D possibly being TRBD2 (6 bases). This CDR3 comprises 17 residues. V lost 2 bases to trimming and J lost 0 bases, with 17 bases between them. CDR1 and CDR2 from the germline V gene are MGHDK and SYGVNS. This chain's CDR3 is CASSENSFGGNSYEQYF. CDR3 sequence (DNA): TGTGCCAGCAGTGAAAACTCGTTCGGGGGTAACTCCTACGAGCAGTACTTC.

This chain connects TRBV7-9 to TRBJ1-2, with unresolved D. Germline V lookup: CDR1 SEHNR, CDR2 FQNEAQ (reference sequence). This CDR3 contains 14 residues. With 5 bases removed from V and 5 bases from J, the gap between germline ends came to 15 bases. CDR3: CASSHTGDVYGYTF. CDR3 in DNA: TGTGCCAGCAGCCACACCGGAGATGTTTATGGCTACACCTTC.

The genes are TRBV19 and TRBJ2-7; 9 nucleotides align to TRBD1. CDR1 and CDR2 (germline): LNHDA, SQIVND (reference sequence). V shed 7 bases and J 2 bases; nucleotides not matched to a gene: 6. The CDR3 is 14 residues long. The CDR3 DNA reads as TGTGCCAGTACCCCCGGGACAGGGCCCTACGAGCAGTACTTC. It is translated as CASTPGTGPYEQYF.

Comments on this clone: Additional DNA sequences in this sample encode the identical CDR3. The rearrangement joins TRBV27 to TRBJ2-7; D is uncertain. Germline lookup yields CDR1 MNHEY and CDR2 SMNVEV (reference sequence). Trimming removed 3 bases at V and 0 bases at J, with 6 bases between. The CDR3 has 13 residues. For the CDR3, the DNA is TGTGCCAGCAGTTTTGGGCCCTCCTACGAGCAGTACTTC. Amino acid sequence: CASSFGPSYEQYF.

The CDR3 DNA follows: TGTGCCAGCAGCTTCCTGGGACACCCGAGCACCGGGGAGCTGTTTTTT. Protein product: CASSFLGHPSTGELFF. The rearrangement links TRBV7-8 to TRBJ2-2; weak D call: TRBD1 (6 bases). Trimming shortened V by 3 bases and J by 4 bases, and 15 bases separated the two germline ends. Germline CDR1 and CDR2: SGHVS and FQNEAQ. The CDR3 spans 16 residues.

The rearrangement joins TRBV27 to TRBJ1-2; maybe TRBD1 (6 bases). The CDR3 runs 15 residues. Trimming pared 5 bases from V and 0 bases from J, leaving 13 bases between. Germline CDR1 MNHEY, CDR2 SMNVEV (reference sequence). The CDR3 loop reads CASSPHRDPNYGYTF. As DNA, the CDR3 is TGTGCCAGCAGTCCGCACAGGGACCCTAACTATGGCTACACCTTC.

This chain joins TRBV5-1 and TRBJ2-1; D might be TRBD2 (5 bases). From germline, CDR1 is SGHRS and CDR2 YFSETQ. The V gene lost 4 bases and the J gene lost 2 bases, with 13 bases spanning the gap. The CDR3 spans 15 residues. The CDR3 DNA reads as TGCGCCAGCAGCGCCGGGAATTCGGCCTACAATGAGCAGTTCTTC. Its protein product is CASSAGNSAYNEQFF.

The chain employs TRBV27 and TRBJ2-1; D is undetermined. With 4 bases removed from V and 0 bases from J, the gap between germline ends came to 7 bases. There are 14 residues in the CDR3. The germline V gene encodes CDR1 MNHEY and CDR2 SMNVEV (reference sequence). Here the CDR3 reads CASSSFNSYNEQFF. The CDR3 DNA reads as TGTGCCAGCAGTTCGTTCAACTCCTACAATGAGCAGTTCTTC.

The genes are TRBV5-6 and TRBJ1-1, with D uncertain. CDR1 and CDR2 (germline): SGHDT, YYEEEE. V lost 5 bases to trimming and J lost 5 bases, with 16 bases between them. This CDR3 is 14 amino acids long. CDR3 sequence (DNA): TGTGCCAGCAGGGAGGGTGCCCTTTGGACTGAAGCTTTCTTT. This codes for CASREGALWTEAFF.

The V and J genes are TRBV4-1 and TRBJ1-2, with TRBD1 identical over 8 bases. Germline V CDR1 and CDR2: MGHRA, YSYEKL. V lost 4 bases and J lost 4; bases outside the gene matches: 11. This CDR3 is built from 16 residues. DNA for the CDR3: TGCGCCAGCAGCCTCAGGGACAGGATCAGGGGCTATGGCTACACCTTC. Amino acids: CASSLRDRIRGYGYTF.

The rearrangement links TRBV14 to TRBJ1-1, with D possibly being TRBD1 (5 bases). The germline V gene encodes CDR1 SGHDN and CDR2 FVKESK. With 0 bases removed from V and 3 bases from J, the gap between germline ends came to 11 bases. CDR3 size: 15 residues. CDR3 sequence: CASSQDPGVHTEAFF. CDR3 DNA sequence: TGTGCCAGCAGCCAAGATCCGGGGGTTCACACTGAAGCTTTCTTT.

Note on this clone: Other DNA sequences of this sample code for an identical CDR3. The rearrangement links TRBV28 to TRBJ2-3, with D possibly matching TRBD2 (5 bases). Trimming shortened V by 3 bases and J by 0 bases, and 7 bases separated the two germline ends. The CDR3 is 14 residues long. CDR1 is MDHEN and CDR2 is SYDVKM in the germline V gene. As DNA, the CDR3 is TGTGCCAGCAGTTTTCTAGCTAGCACAGATACGCAGTATTTT. It is translated as CASSFLASTDTQYF.